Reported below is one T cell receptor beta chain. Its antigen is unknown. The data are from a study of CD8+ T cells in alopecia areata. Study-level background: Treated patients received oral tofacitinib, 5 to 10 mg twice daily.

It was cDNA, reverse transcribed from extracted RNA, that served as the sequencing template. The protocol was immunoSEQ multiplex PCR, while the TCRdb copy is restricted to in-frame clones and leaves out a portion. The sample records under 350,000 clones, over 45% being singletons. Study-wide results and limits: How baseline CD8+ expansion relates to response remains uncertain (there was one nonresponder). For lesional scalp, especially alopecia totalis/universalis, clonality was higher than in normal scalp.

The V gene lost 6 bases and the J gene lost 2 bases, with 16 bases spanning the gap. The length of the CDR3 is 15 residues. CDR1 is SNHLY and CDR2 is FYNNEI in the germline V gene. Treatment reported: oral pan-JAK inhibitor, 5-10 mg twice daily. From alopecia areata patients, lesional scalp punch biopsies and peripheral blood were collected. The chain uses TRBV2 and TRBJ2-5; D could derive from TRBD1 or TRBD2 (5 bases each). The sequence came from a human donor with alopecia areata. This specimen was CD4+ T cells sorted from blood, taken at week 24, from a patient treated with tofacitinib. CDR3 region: CASSSWGPAQETQYF. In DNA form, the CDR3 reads TGTGCCAGCAGCAGCTGGGGACCGGCGCAAGAGACCCAGTACTTC.